The T cell receptor beta chain described here comes from a study of CD8+ T cells in alopecia areata. Specified treatment: oral pan-JAK inhibitor, 5-10 mg twice daily. Extracted from the samples, RNA was reverse transcribed into cDNA to serve as the sequencing template. Only in-frame clones appear in the TCRdb table, and some are missing; sequencing was by immunoSEQ multiplex PCR. The sample has about 180,000 clones; approximately 50% are singletons. The CDR3 spans 15 residues. This sequence was found in a human donor with alopecia areata. The sequencing here drew on CD8+ T cells sorted from blood, taken between weeks 51 and 52, from a patient treated with tofacitinib. The chain couples TRBV12-2 to TRBJ1-5; TRBD1 is the table's D call, not checked against the DNA. TRBV12-2 is a pseudogene segment. CDR3 nucleotides: TGTGCAAGTCGCGCCGGGACAGGGCACAATCAGCCCCAGCATTTT. This sequence encodes CASRAGTGHNQPQHF.